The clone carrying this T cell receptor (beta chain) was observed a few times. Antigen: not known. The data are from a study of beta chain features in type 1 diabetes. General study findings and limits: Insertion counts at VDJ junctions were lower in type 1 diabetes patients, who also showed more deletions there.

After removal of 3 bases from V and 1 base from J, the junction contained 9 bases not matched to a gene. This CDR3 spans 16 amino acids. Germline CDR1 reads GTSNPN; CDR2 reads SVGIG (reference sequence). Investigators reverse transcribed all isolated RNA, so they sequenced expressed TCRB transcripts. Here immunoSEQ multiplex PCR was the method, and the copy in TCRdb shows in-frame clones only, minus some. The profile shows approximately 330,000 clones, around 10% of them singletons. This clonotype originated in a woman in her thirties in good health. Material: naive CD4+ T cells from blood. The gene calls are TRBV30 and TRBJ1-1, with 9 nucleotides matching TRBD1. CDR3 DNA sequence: TGTGCCTGGAGACACAGGGGGCGGGTGTCGAACACTGAAGCTTTCTTT. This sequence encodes CAWRHRGRVSNTEAFF.